The rows below give T cell receptor beta chains drawn from one sample of a study of blood T cell repertoires in COVID-19. Sequencing used immunoSEQ multiplex PCR; TCRdb keeps in-frame clones, though not all of them. Found here are approximately 91,000 clones, 60% to 85% of them singletons; the top ten hold roughly a tenth. Sequencing was carried out using peripheral blood. The receptor source for this set is a woman older than 75 with acute or convalescent COVID-19. The CDR3 runs from the conserved cysteine through the conserved F or W. Each record gives: D gene, J gene, clone size, V gene, CDR3 DNA, CDR3 protein. A D gene is named only where the DNA matches it firmly. Clone sizes are given selectively: once, few, many, or a class where the clone is expanded.

d_gene: NA; j_gene: TRBJ1-1; abundance: NA; v_gene: TRBV5-1; CDR3nt: TGCGCCAGCAGCTTGGTTCCGGGGGTGAACACTGAAGCTTTCTTT; CDR3aa: CASSLVPGVNTEAFF
d_gene: NA; j_gene: TRBJ1-1; abundance: medium-sized; v_gene: TRBV11-3; CDR3nt: TGTGCCAGCAGCCCTCTACCGGGCACTGAAGCTTTCTTT; CDR3aa: CASSPLPGTEAFF
d_gene: NA; j_gene: TRBJ2-1; abundance: NA; v_gene: TRBV7-2; CDR3nt: TGTGCCAGCAGCTTAGCGGTTACTAACAATGAGCAGTTCTTC; CDR3aa: CASSLAVTNNEQFF
d_gene: TRBD1; j_gene: TRBJ2-7; abundance: NA; v_gene: TRBV27; CDR3nt: TGTGCCAGCAGTTTAAATGGGGACAGGGGGTACGAGCAGTACTTC; CDR3aa: CASSLNGDRGYEQYF
d_gene: TRBD2; j_gene: TRBJ2-1; abundance: NA; v_gene: TRBV5-1; CDR3nt: TGCGCCAGCAGCCCGCAGCCGACTAGCGGGACTTACAATGAGCAGTTCTTC; CDR3aa: CASSPQPTSGTYNEQFF
d_gene: NA; j_gene: TRBJ1-2; abundance: NA; v_gene: TRBV19; CDR3nt: TGTGCCAGTAGTGCTGACAGGAGAAACTATGGCTACACCTTC; CDR3aa: CASSADRRNYGYTF
d_gene: NA; j_gene: TRBJ1-2; abundance: NA; v_gene: TRBV6-2/TRBV6-3; CDR3nt: TGTGCCAGCAGTTACTCGTTAGATGGCTACACCTTC; CDR3aa: CASSYSLDGYTF
d_gene: NA; j_gene: TRBJ1-1; abundance: NA; v_gene: TRBV27; CDR3nt: TGTGCCAGCAGTTTGGAAACAGGGAACACTGAAGCTTTCTTT; CDR3aa: CASSLETGNTEAFF
d_gene: NA; j_gene: TRBJ1-1; abundance: NA; v_gene: TRBV6-2/TRBV6-3; CDR3nt: TGTGCCAGCAGTTACTCGGGGGGGACTGAAGCTTTCTTT; CDR3aa: CASSYSGGTEAFF
d_gene: TRBD2; j_gene: TRBJ2-1; abundance: NA; v_gene: TRBV7-9; CDR3nt: TGTGCCAGCAACACGGGGGGTAGACGAGCACGCGGGCCGTTCTTC; CDR3aa: CASNTGGRRARGPFF
d_gene: TRBD2; j_gene: TRBJ2-5; abundance: NA; v_gene: TRBV20-1; CDR3nt: TGCAGTGCTAGTGGGGGTCACGGGACTATACAAGAGACCCAGTACTTC; CDR3aa: CSASGGHGTIQETQYF
d_gene: NA; j_gene: TRBJ2-3; abundance: NA; v_gene: TRBV5-8; CDR3nt: TGTGCCAGCAGCTTGGCCCGGGGGGCGGCCGCAGATACGCAGTATTTT; CDR3aa: CASSLARGAAADTQYF
d_gene: TRBD2; j_gene: TRBJ2-3; abundance: few; v_gene: TRBV29-1; CDR3nt: TGCAGCGTTATAGCGGGGGCTAGCACAGATACGCAGTATTTT; CDR3aa: CSVIAGASTDTQYF
d_gene: NA; j_gene: TRBJ1-3; abundance: NA; v_gene: TRBV6-5; CDR3nt: TGTGCCAGCAGTTACTCTAGCGGGTCTGGAAACACCATATATTTT; CDR3aa: CASSYSSGSGNTIYF
d_gene: NA; j_gene: TRBJ2-1; abundance: NA; v_gene: TRBV27; CDR3nt: TGTGCCAGCAGTTTGGGTAGCGGCTCCTACAATGAGCAGTTCTTC; CDR3aa: CASSLGSGSYNEQFF
d_gene: TRBD1; j_gene: TRBJ2-4; abundance: NA; v_gene: TRBV18; CDR3nt: TGTGCCAGCTCACCCCAGGGGGACAACATTCAGTACTTC; CDR3aa: CASSPQGDNIQYF
d_gene: NA; j_gene: TRBJ1-5; abundance: NA; v_gene: TRBV7-6; CDR3nt: TGTGCCAGCAGCTTAGGTCAGGGGAAAGGTCAGCCCCAGCATTTT; CDR3aa: CASSLGQGKGQPQHF
d_gene: NA; j_gene: TRBJ1-1; abundance: NA; v_gene: TRBV4-2; CDR3nt: TGTGCCAGCAGCCAAGGAAGGGGAAGCACTGAAGCTTTCTTT; CDR3aa: CASSQGRGSTEAFF
d_gene: NA; j_gene: TRBJ1-1; abundance: NA; v_gene: TRBV18; CDR3nt: TGTGCCAGCTCACCTCCCGGACGGGAGAACACTGAAGCTTTCTTT; CDR3aa: CASSPPGRENTEAFF
d_gene: NA; j_gene: TRBJ2-5; abundance: NA; v_gene: TRBV7-3; CDR3nt: TGTGCCAGCAGCTTAACCCCGCAAGAGACCCAGTACTTC; CDR3aa: CASSLTPQETQYF